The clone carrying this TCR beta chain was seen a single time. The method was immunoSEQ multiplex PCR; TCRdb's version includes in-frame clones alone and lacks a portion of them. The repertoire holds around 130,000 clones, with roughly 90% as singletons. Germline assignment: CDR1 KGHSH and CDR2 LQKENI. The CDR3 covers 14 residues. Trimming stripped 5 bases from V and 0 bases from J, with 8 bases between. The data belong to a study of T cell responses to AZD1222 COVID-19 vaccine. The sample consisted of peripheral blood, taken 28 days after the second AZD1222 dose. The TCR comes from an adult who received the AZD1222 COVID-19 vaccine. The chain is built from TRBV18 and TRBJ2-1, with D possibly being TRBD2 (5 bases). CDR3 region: CASSSGSSYNEQFF. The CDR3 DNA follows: TGTGCCAGCTCATCGGGGAGCTCCTACAATGAGCAGTTCTTC.